This is a list of T cell receptor beta chains from one sample in a study of Ad26.COV2.S vaccination and SARS-CoV-2 variants. Libraries were prepared by immunoSEQ multiplex PCR; TCRdb keeps only in-frame clonotypes and omits some of them. The top ten clones hold about 1.5% of a sample with roughly 700,000 clones, approximately 88% of them seen once. The sample consisted of peripheral blood, taken in a trial of Ad26.COV2.S vaccine versus placebo. Receptor source: a person between 18 and 60 years old who received the Ad26.COV2.S COVID-19 vaccine or a placebo. The CDR3 runs from the conserved cysteine through the conserved F or W.

j_call	v_call	cdr3_aa
TRBJ2-3	TRBV15	CATSSPDGGQGTDTQYF
TRBJ2-2	TRBV3-1/TRBV3-2	CASSRSGGSGELFF
TRBJ1-5	TRBV18	CASSPGRDQPQHF
TRBJ2-2	TRBV29-1	CSPFSGELFF
TRBJ2-1	TRBV9	CASSVAGLAGYNEQFF
TRBJ2-7	TRBV7-8	CASSGTDFYEQYF
TRBJ1-6	TRBV5-6	CASSWDRGNSPLHF
TRBJ2-1	TRBV7-7	CASSLATGTPYNEQFF
TRBJ1-5	TRBV30	CAWSLDRDGSNQPQHF
TRBJ1-1	TRBV6-5	CASSYSTGILNTEAFF
TRBJ2-7	TRBV5-1	CASSWGQDEQYF
TRBJ2-2	TRBV6-5	CASSLSLYGELFF
TRBJ1-5	TRBV2	CASSYGTGGSQPQHF
TRBJ2-3	TRBV11-2	CASSLFPRSDTQYF
TRBJ1-3	TRBV6-6	CASSYSESDTIYF
TRBJ1-1	TRBV2	CASITGANTEAFF
TRBJ2-5	TRBV12-5	CASGLTRQGAQETQYF
TRBJ2-5	TRBV1	CTSSHPGQKETQYF
TRBJ1-1	TRBV11-2	CASSLEGGRSTEAFF
TRBJ1-6	TRBV21-1	CASSIRVHNSPLHF
TRBJ2-4	TRBV15	CATSRDSGIQYF
TRBJ2-3	TRBV4-2	CASSQDRGTDTQYF
TRBJ1-2	TRBV3-1/TRBV3-2	CASSYRVGGYTF